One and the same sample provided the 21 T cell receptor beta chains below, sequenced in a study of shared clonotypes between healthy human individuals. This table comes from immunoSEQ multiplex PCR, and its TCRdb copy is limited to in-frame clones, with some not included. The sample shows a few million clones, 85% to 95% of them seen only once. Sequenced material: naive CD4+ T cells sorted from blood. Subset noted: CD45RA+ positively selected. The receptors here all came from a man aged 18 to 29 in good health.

The CDR3: CASTKQGASGETQYF. Written as DNA, the CDR3 is TGTGCCAGCACCAAACAGGGGGCTAGCGGAGAGACCCAGTACTTC. The V gene is TRBV2, the J gene TRBJ2-5, with TRBD1 matching over 9 bases. Trimming removed 7 bases from V and 4 bases from J; junction bases left unmatched: 10. Per the germline V gene, CDR1 is SNHLY and CDR2 is FYNNEI. This CDR3 is built from 15 residues.

As DNA, the CDR3 is TGTGCCAGCAGGCAGGGGAGTTTGACACCCCTCCACTTT. Residues: CASRQGSLTPLHF. The gene calls are TRBV7-2 and TRBJ1-6; perhaps TRBD1 as D (6 bases). This CDR3 is 13 amino acids long. Germline values: CDR1 SGHTA, CDR2 FQGNSA. Trimming cost V 6 bases and J 11 bases, with 14 bases left between them.

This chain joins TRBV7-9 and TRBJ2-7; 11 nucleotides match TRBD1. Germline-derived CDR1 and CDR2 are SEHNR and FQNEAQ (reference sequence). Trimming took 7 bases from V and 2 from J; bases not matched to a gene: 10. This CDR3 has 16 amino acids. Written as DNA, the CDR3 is TGTGCCAGCACGTGGACAGGGGGCTCCAGCCCCTACGAGCAGTACTTC. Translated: CASTWTGGSSPYEQYF.

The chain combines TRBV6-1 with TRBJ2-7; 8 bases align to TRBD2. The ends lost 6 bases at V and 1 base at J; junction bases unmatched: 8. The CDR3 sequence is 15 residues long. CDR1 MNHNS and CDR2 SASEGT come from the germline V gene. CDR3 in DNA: TGTGCCAGCAGCTCCCACGGGGGGGTATCCTACGAGCAGTACTTC. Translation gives CASSSHGGVSYEQYF.

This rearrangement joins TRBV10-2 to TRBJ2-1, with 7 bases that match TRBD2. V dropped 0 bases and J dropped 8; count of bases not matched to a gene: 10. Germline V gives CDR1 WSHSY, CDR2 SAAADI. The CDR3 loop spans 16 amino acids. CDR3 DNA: TGCGCCAGCAGTGAGTCGGGCCTAGCGGATCCCCATGAGCAGTTCTTC. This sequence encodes CASSESGLADPHEQFF.

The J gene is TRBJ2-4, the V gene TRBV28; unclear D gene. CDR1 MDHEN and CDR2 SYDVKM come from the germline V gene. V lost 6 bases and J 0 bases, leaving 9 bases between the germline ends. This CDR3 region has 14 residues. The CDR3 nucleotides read TGTGCCAGCAGCGTCGGGTTAGCCAAAAACATTCAGTACTTC. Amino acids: CASSVGLAKNIQYF.

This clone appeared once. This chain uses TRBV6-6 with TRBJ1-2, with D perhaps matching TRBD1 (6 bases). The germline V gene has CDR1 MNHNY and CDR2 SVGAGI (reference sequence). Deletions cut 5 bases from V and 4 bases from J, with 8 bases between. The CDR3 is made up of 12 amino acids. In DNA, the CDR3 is TGTGCCAGCAGTGGGACAACCTATGGCTACACCTTC. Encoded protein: CASSGTTYGYTF.

In DNA form, the CDR3 reads TGTGCCAGCAGTGAAGCAACAGGGGGAGTCTACGAGCAGTACTTC. It specifies CASSEATGGVYEQYF. V and J are TRBV6-1 and TRBJ2-7; TRBD1 matches 8 bases. The ends lost 0 bases at V and 3 bases at J; junction bases unmatched: 4. The CDR3 is made up of 15 amino acids. Looked up from germline, CDR1 is MNHNS and CDR2 is SASEGT.

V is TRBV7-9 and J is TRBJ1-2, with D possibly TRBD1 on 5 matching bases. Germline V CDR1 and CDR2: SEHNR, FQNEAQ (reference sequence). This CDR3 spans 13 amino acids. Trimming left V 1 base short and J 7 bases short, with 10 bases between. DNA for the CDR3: TGTGCCAGCAGCTTAGAGGTTGGGGGTGGCTACACCTTC. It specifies CASSLEVGGGYTF. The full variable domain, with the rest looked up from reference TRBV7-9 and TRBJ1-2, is DTGVSQNPRHKITKRGQNVTFRCDPISEHNRLYWYRQTLGQGPEFLTYFQNEAQLEKSRLLSDRFSAERPKGSFSTLEIQRTEQGDSAMYLCASSLEVGGGYTFGSGTRLTVV.

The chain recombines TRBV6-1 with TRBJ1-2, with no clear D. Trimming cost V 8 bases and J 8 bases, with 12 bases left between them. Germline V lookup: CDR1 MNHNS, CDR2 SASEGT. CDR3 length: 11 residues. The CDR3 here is CASPGMVGYTF. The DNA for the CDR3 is TGTGCCAGCCCCGGGATGGTAGGCTACACCTTC.

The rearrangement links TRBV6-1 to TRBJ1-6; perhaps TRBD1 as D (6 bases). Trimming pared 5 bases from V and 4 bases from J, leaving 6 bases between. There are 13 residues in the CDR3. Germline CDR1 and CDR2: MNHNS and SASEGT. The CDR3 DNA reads TGTGCCAGCAGTCAGGGGTATAATTCACCCCTCCACTTT. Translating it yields CASSQGYNSPLHF.

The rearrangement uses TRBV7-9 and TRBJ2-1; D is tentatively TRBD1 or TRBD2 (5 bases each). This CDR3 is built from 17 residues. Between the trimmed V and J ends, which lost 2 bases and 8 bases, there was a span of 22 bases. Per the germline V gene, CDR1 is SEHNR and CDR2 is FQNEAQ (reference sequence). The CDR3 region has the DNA TGTGCCAGCAGCTTACTATACACTAGAGCGTTAGGGGATGAGCAGTTCTTC. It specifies CASSLLYTRALGDEQFF.

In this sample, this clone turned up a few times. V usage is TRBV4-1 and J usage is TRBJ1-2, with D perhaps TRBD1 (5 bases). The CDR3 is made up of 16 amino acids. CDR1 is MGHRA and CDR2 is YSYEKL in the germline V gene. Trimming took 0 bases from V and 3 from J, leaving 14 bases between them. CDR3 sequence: CASSQDQVRVDYGYTF. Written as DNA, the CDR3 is TGCGCCAGCAGCCAAGATCAGGTCAGGGTCGACTATGGCTACACCTTC.

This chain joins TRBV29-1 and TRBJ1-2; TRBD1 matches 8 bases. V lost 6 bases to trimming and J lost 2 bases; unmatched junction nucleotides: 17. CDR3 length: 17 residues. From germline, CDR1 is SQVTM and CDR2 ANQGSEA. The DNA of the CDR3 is TGCAGCGTCATCCAAACGACAGGGGCCACACCGAACTATGGCTACACCTTC. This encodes CSVIQTTGATPNYGYTF.

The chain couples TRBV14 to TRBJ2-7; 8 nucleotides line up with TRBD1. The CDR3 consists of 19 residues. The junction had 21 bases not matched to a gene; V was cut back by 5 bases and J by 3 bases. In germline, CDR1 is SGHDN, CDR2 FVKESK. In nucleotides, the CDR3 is TGTGCCAGCAGCAGCGACGGGACAGGAGAATCTTGGAGTTACTACGAGCAGTACTTC. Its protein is CASSSDGTGESWSYYEQYF.

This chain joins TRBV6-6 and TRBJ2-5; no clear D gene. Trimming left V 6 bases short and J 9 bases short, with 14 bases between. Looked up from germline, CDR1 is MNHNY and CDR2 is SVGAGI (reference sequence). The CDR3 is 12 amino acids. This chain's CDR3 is CASRGRAVAQYF. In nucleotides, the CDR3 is TGTGCCAGCAGAGGAAGGGCGGTGGCCCAGTACTTC.

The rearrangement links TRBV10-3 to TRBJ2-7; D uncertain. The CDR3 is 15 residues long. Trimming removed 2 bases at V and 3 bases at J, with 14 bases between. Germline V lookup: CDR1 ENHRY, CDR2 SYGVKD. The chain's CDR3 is CAISERGSVGYEQYF. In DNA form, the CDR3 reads TGTGCCATCAGTGAGAGAGGATCGGTAGGCTACGAGCAGTACTTC.

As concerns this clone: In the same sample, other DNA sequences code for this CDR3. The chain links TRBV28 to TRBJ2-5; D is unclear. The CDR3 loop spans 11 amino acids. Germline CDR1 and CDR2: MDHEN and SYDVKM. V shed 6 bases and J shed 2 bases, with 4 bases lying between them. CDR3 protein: CASRTQETQYF. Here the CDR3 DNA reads TGTGCCAGCAGAACTCAAGAGACCCAGTACTTC.

This CDR3 is CASSLPASGGTQYF. In DNA form, the CDR3 reads TGTGCCAGCAGCTTACCGGCTAGCGGGGGGACCCAGTACTTC. This rearrangement joins TRBV11-2 to TRBJ2-5, with 10 nucleotides matching TRBD2. The CDR3 spans 14 residues. V shed 2 bases, J shed 7 bases, and the junction held 4 bases outside the gene matches. Germline lookup yields CDR1 SGHAT and CDR2 FQNNGV.

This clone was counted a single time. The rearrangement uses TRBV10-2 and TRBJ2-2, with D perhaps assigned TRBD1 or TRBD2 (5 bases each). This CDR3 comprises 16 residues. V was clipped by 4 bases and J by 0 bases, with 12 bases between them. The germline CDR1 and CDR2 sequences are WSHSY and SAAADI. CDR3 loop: CASSVFWGSNTGELFF. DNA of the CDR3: TGCGCCAGCAGTGTTTTTTGGGGGTCGAACACCGGGGAGCTGTTTTTT.

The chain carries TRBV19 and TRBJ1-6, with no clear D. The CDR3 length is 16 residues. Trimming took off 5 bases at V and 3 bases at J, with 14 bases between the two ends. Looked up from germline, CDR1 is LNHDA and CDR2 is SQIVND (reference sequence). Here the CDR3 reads CASSPPQDLYNSPLHF. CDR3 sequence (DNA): TGTGCCAGTAGTCCTCCCCAGGACCTCTATAATTCACCCCTCCACTTT. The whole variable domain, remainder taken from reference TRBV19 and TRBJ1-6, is DGGITQSPKYLFRKEGQNVTLSCEQNLNHDAMYWYRQDPGQGLRLIYYSQIVNDFQKGDIAEGYSVSREKKESFPLTVTSAQKNPTAFYLCASSPPQDLYNSPLHFGNGTRLTVT.